This TCR beta chain was sequenced for a study of blood T cell repertoires in COVID-19. Sequencing was performed with immunoSEQ multiplex PCR; in TCRdb, only in-frame clones are kept and a portion is missing. The table records approximately 250,000 clones, 88% of them present only once. Adults between roughly 18 and 95 years of age took part from 20 to 25 US areas. Within 2 weeks before study entry, exposed participants met a COVID-19 case. The CDR3 extends over 14 amino acids. Trimming stripped 7 bases from V and 10 bases from J, with 23 bases between. From germline, CDR1 is SNHLY and CDR2 FYNNEI. This chain connects TRBV2 to TRBJ2-7, with a tentative D call TRBD1 (5 bases). The specimen sequenced was PBMCs or T cells enriched from blood (not recorded which). This TCR derives from a woman in her thirties or forties who had been exposed to COVID-19. The CDR3 bases are TGTGCCAGCACCTCCCCTTTGCAGGGCCTGGTTCAGTACTTC. As protein: CASTSPLQGLVQYF.